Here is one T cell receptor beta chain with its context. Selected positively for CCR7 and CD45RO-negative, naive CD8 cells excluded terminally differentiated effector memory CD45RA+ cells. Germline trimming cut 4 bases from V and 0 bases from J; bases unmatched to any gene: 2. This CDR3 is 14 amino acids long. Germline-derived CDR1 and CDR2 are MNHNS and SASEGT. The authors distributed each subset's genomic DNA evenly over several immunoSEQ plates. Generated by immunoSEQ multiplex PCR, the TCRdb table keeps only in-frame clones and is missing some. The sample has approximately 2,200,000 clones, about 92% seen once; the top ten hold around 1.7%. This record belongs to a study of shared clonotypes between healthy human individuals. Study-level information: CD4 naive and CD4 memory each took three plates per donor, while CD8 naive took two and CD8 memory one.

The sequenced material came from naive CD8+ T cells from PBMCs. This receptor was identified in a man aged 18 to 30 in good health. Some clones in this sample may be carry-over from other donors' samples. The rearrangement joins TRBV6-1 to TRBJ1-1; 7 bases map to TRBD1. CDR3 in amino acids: CASSGQGLNTEAFF. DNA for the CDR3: TGTGCCAGCAGTGGACAGGGTCTGAACACTGAAGCTTTCTTT.